This TCR beta chain was captured in a study of cytomegalovirus exposure and HLA in healthy donors. Regarding this clone: What it recognizes is unknown.

Study-wide findings and caveats: The study designated about 160 TCR beta chains cytomegalovirus-associated. What a later analysis reportedly showed was that an Asian-associated ancestry cluster had fewer N-insertions than the roughly 720-donor mean. A later analysis found TCR association rates differed by HLA locus, highest for DRB1 and lowest for HLA-C.

In the PCR, 60 Vbeta and 13 Jbeta primers were used. Profiled with immunoSEQ multiplex PCR; TCRdb holds only in-frame clones, not every one. This repertoire shows roughly 93,000 clones, about three quarters found once; its top ten account for more than 7%. Sequenced: PBMCs. The sequence came from a human donor in good health.

The CDR3 region has the DNA TGTGCCAGCAGCCCGGGGGACAGTTCCTACGAGCAGTACTTC. This gives the protein CASSPGDSSYEQYF. The rearrangement joins TRBV7-6 to TRBJ2-7; TRBD1 might be the D (7 bases). Germline V gives CDR1 SGHVS, CDR2 FNYEAQ. V gave up 5 bases and J gave up 1 base, with 12 bases separating them. This CDR3 is 14 amino acids long.